The sequence of this T cell receptor (beta chain) was determined in a study of breast tumors, draining lymph nodes, adjacent tissues. Axillary draining lymph nodes of breast cancer patients supplied the node samples. TCRdb fed the multiplex PCR reads into MiXCR, producing one record per CDR3 protein. The table shows 200,000 to 300,000 distinct CDR3 sequences, with 30% occurring only once. Findings of the study overall: Tumors had less TCR diversity than lymph nodes, more than nontumor tissue.

Of note for this clonotype: The antigen is not known.

CDR3 size: 14 residues. CDR1 SSHAT and CDR2 FNYEAQ come from the germline V gene (reference sequence). Sequencing input: axillary lymph node tissue. This receptor was taken from a female donor with breast cancer. Some clones in this sample may be carry-over from other donors' samples. The chain recombines TRBV7-7 with TRBJ2-3; 9 nucleotides align to TRBD2. In nucleotides, the CDR3 is TGTGCTAGAGGTGCGGGAGGGCCGGGTGATACGCAGTATTTT. The encoded protein is CARGAGGPGDTQYF.